The 25 T cell receptor beta chains below all came from one sample that was sequenced in a study of blood T cell repertoires in COVID-19. The assay was immunoSEQ multiplex PCR, and TCRdb's table has in-frame clones only and misses some. The sample has approximately 300,000 clones, around four fifths seen once; the top ten hold around 3.9%. The source material was peripheral blood. All receptors derive from a woman aged 45-59 years with active or convalescent COVID-19.

This clone was seen a handful of times. The chain joins TRBV5-1 to TRBJ1-4, with D maybe TRBD1 (5 bases). The CDR3 has 17 amino acids. From germline, CDR1 is SGHRS and CDR2 YFSETQ. Trimming shortened V by 4 bases and J by 6 bases, and 22 bases separated the two germline ends. CDR3 DNA: TGCGCCAGCAGCGAGGACACCCCTCTTTCTGCGGATGAAAAACTGTTTTTT. Amino acid sequence: CASSEDTPLSADEKLFF.

V gene TRBV15 combines with J gene TRBJ2-3, with 9 bases that match TRBD1. Germline-derived CDR1 and CDR2 are LNHNV and YYDKDF (reference sequence). The V and J ends lost 4 bases and 6 bases, in that order; junction bases with no gene match: 2. CDR3 size: 13 residues. Written as DNA, the CDR3 is TGTGCCACCAGCAAAGGGACAGGGGATACGCAGTATTTT. Protein: CATSKGTGDTQYF.

The J gene is TRBJ1-1, the V gene TRBV28; D is unresolved. CDR1 and CDR2 from the germline V gene are MDHEN and SYDVKM. The CDR3 loop spans 13 amino acids. V lost 0 bases and J 5 bases, leaving 7 bases between the germline ends. CDR3 sequence (DNA): TGTGCCAGCAGTTTATGGTCCGTAACTGAAGCTTTCTTT. It codes for CASSLWSVTEAFF.

This clone has only a few counts. The J gene is TRBJ2-5, the V gene TRBV11-2; 7 bases match TRBD2. Trimming removed 5 bases from V and 3 bases from J; junction bases left unmatched: 15. The CDR3 length is 17 residues. Germline loops: CDR1 SGHAT, CDR2 FQNNGV. CDR3 loop: CASSITPASGQKETQYF. The CDR3 nucleotides read TGTGCCAGCAGCATAACCCCGGCTAGCGGACAAAAAGAGACCCAGTACTTC.

The rearrangement links TRBV14 to TRBJ1-2; no clear D. In germline, CDR1 is SGHDN, CDR2 FVKESK. The CDR3 consists of 14 residues. Trimming removed 2 bases at V and 4 bases at J, with 11 bases between. CDR3 bases: TGTGCCAGCAGCCAATTTGGGCAGCTCTATGGCTACACCTTC. Encoded protein: CASSQFGQLYGYTF.

V is TRBV19 and J is TRBJ1-2; 8 positions match TRBD1. The germline V gene has CDR1 LNHDA and CDR2 SQIVND (reference sequence). V dropped 4 bases and J dropped 0; count of bases not matched to a gene: 7. This CDR3 region has 16 residues. CDR3 residues: CASSTSRTGTNYGYTF. CDR3 DNA: TGTGCCAGTAGTACCTCCCGGACAGGGACTAACTATGGCTACACCTTC.

The rearrangement uses TRBV27 and TRBJ2-3; 7 bases map to TRBD2. CDR1 and CDR2 (germline): MNHEY, SMNVEV (reference sequence). The CDR3 is 12 amino acids. The J segment lost 11 bases and the V segment lost 3 bases, leaving 5 bases of the junction unmatched. This CDR3 reads CASSFSGGGQYF. In DNA form, the CDR3 reads TGTGCCAGCAGTTTCTCGGGGGGTGGGCAGTATTTT.

The rearrangement uses TRBV6-6 and TRBJ1-3; TRBD1 matches 10 bases. Trimming removed 8 bases from V and 0 bases from J; junction bases left unmatched: 7. The CDR3 loop spans 16 amino acids. CDR1 is MNHNY, CDR2 SVGAGI, per germline (reference sequence). The CDR3 coding sequence is TGTGCCAGCTCTAGGGGACAGGGGAGCTCTGGAAACACCATATATTTT. Translation gives CASSRGQGSSGNTIYF.

This clone was counted a single time. In DNA form, the CDR3 reads TGTGCCAGCAGCTTGTGGCGGGAGGGCAGAACAGATACGCAGTATTTT. Translating it yields CASSLWREGRTDTQYF. V and J are TRBV11-1 and TRBJ2-3, with 9 nucleotides matching TRBD2. The junction had 7 bases not matched to a gene; V was cut back by 3 bases and J by 3 bases. There are 16 residues in the CDR3. Per germline, CDR1 SGHAT and CDR2 FQDESV (reference sequence).

The V and J genes are TRBV5-1 and TRBJ2-2, with TRBD2 as a possible D gene (6 bases). Germline loops: CDR1 SGHRS, CDR2 YFSETQ. CDR3 length: 19 residues. Trimming took 0 bases from V and 1 from J, leaving 19 bases between them. The DNA of the CDR3 is TGCGCCAGCAGCTTGGACGGGACTCGCGGTCTCAGGAACACCGGGGAGCTGTTTTTT. Protein: CASSLDGTRGLRNTGELFF. Based on the CDR3 plus reference TRBV5-1 and TRBJ2-2, the full variable domain is KAGVTQTPRYLIKTRGQQVTLSCSPISGHRSVSWYQQTPGQGLQFLFEYFSETQRNKGNFPGRFSGRQFSNSRSEMNVSTLELGDSALYLCASSLDGTRGLRNTGELFFGEGSRLTVL.

This chain links TRBV12-5 with TRBJ1-1, with D possibly being TRBD1 (5 bases). The CDR3 covers 17 residues. Between the trimmed V and J ends, which lost 0 bases and 2 bases, there was a span of 16 bases. Germline-derived CDR1 and CDR2 are LGHNT and FRNRAP. CDR3 in amino acids: CASGLVEGVARNTEAFF. The CDR3, as DNA: TGTGCTAGTGGTTTGGTAGAAGGGGTCGCCCGAAACACTGAAGCTTTCTTT.

The chain has TRBV28 and TRBJ2-5; 8 bases fit TRBD1. CDR3 length: 15 amino acids. Germline assignment: CDR1 MDHEN and CDR2 SYDVKM. Trimming took 8 bases from V and 3 from J; bases not matched to a gene: 11. The CDR3 protein is CASSPLDRDEETQYF. Written as DNA, the CDR3 is TGTGCCAGCTCTCCGTTGGACAGGGACGAAGAGACCCAGTACTTC.

This chain uses TRBV27 with TRBJ1-2; possibly TRBD1 for D (6 bases). V was pared by 8 bases and J by 0 bases, with 16 bases between. The CDR3 is 15 amino acids. Per germline, CDR1 MNHEY and CDR2 SMNVEV (reference sequence). In DNA, the CDR3 is TGTGCCAGCGCTGGGGTGGACAGTTCTAACTATGGCTACACCTTC. It encodes CASAGVDSSNYGYTF.

The rearrangement links TRBV11-2 to TRBJ1-1; 7 nucleotides agree with TRBD1. In germline, CDR1 is SGHAT, CDR2 FQNNGV. CDR3 length equals 15 residues. J was trimmed by 7 bases and V by 0 bases; bases with no gene match: 8. CDR3 sequence: CASSLDLAAGGEAFF. The CDR3 nucleotides are TGTGCCAGCAGCTTAGATCTTGCGGCAGGGGGTGAAGCTTTCTTT.

This clone was seen just once. The chain is built from TRBV5-1 and TRBJ1-1; D ambiguous. V was trimmed by 4 bases and J by 0 bases, leaving 7 bases between them. This CDR3 comprises 13 residues. Germline V CDR1 and CDR2: SGHRS, YFSETQ. This chain's CDR3 is CASSLQMNTEAFF. For the CDR3, the DNA is TGCGCCAGCAGCCTCCAGATGAACACTGAAGCTTTCTTT.

The V and J genes are TRBV6-5 and TRBJ2-5, with TRBD1 identical over 8 bases. The CDR3 is 13 residues long. The trim removed 8 bases at V and 5 bases at J, leaving 7 bases unmatched. Germline CDR1 is MNHEY and CDR2 is SVGAGI. CDR3 sequence (DNA): TGTGCCAGCTTGGACAGGGTGGTTGAGACCCAGTACTTC. Amino acids: CASLDRVVETQYF.

This chain links TRBV6-2 or TRBV6-3 with TRBJ1-4; 7 nucleotides line up with TRBD1. Germline V gene data show CDR1 as MNHEY and CDR2 as SVGEGT. CDR3 length: 15 amino acids. The ends lost 6 bases at V and 8 bases at J; junction bases unmatched: 12. This chain's CDR3 is CASSRPGQPTEKLFF. CDR3 in DNA: TGTGCCAGCAGCAGGCCGGGACAGCCTACGGAAAAACTGTTTTTT.

DNA of the CDR3: TGTGCCATCAGTGAGTCGGCAGGGGGCTCATTTTCAGCTTTCTTT. This translates into CAISESAGGSFSAFF. V is TRBV10-3 and J is TRBJ1-1; 8 bases match TRBD1. V shed 0 bases, J shed 10 bases, and the junction held 10 bases outside the gene matches. The CDR3 has 15 residues. CDR1 and CDR2 from the germline V gene are ENHRY and SYGVKD.

The chain carries TRBV6-1 and TRBJ2-3; possibly TRBD2 for D (6 bases). Germline loops: CDR1 MNHNS, CDR2 SASEGT. Deletions cut 0 bases from V and 7 bases from J, with 20 bases between. The CDR3 length is 17 residues. CDR3 nucleotide sequence: TGTGCCAGCAGTGAAGCACTTGGCGGGGCCGGGCTATATACGCAGTATTTT. This sequence encodes CASSEALGGAGLYTQYF.

The chain recombines TRBV2 with TRBJ2-7; D may be TRBD2 (5 bases). The CDR3 has 13 residues. The germline V and J ends were trimmed by 6 bases and 2 bases, with 11 bases remaining between them. The germline gives CDR1 SNHLY, CDR2 FYNNEI. This CDR3 is CASSNLATYEQYF. The CDR3 coding sequence is TGTGCCAGCAGCAACCTAGCTACCTACGAGCAGTACTTC.

The chain carries TRBV5-5 and TRBJ1-2, with TRBD1 matching 9 bases. CDR1 and CDR2 from the germline V gene are SGHKS and YYEKEE (reference sequence). The CDR3 consists of 15 residues. V lost 2 bases, J lost 8 bases, and 10 bases stayed unmatched. The CDR3 loop reads CASSFLGQGVSGYTF. The CDR3 region has the DNA TGTGCCAGCAGCTTTTTGGGACAGGGTGTATCGGGCTACACCTTC. The whole variable domain, filled in from reference TRBV5-5 and TRBJ1-2, reads DAGVTQSPTHLIKTRGQQVTLRCSPISGHKSVSWYQQVLGQGPQFIFQYYEKEERGRGNFPDRFSARQFPNYSSELNVNALLLGDSALYLCASSFLGQGVSGYTFGSGTRLTVV.

The chain recombines TRBV7-8 with TRBJ2-6; D possibly corresponds to TRBD2 (5 bases). V lost 4 bases, J lost 0 bases, and 13 bases lay in between. The CDR3 spans 17 residues. Germline CDR1 and CDR2: SGHVS and FQNEAQ. The CDR3 DNA follows: TGTGCCAGCAGCTGGGCGAGGGCCGCCTCTGGGGCCAACGTCCTGACTTTC. Translating it yields CASSWARAASGANVLTF. The variable domain in full, completed from reference TRBV7-8 and TRBJ2-6, reads GAGVSQSPRYKVAKRGQDVALRCDPISGHVSLFWYQQALGQGPEFLTYFQNEAQLDKSGLPSDRFFAERPEGSVSTLKIQRTQQEDSAVYLCASSWARAASGANVLTFGAGSRLTVL.

This chain connects TRBV7-9 to TRBJ1-6; D is uncertain. Germline CDR1 reads SEHNR; CDR2 reads FQNEAQ (reference sequence). The CDR3 is 16 amino acids. Trimming took off 2 bases at V and 2 bases at J, with 10 bases between the two ends. The CDR3 nucleotides are TGTGCCAGCAGCTTAAGGAGCGGGCCCTATAATTCACCCCTCCACTTT. As protein: CASSLRSGPYNSPLHF.

This sequence joins TRBV4-2 and TRBJ2-5, with TRBD2 matching 12 bases. Germline V CDR1 and CDR2: LGHNA, YNFKEQ. J lost 5 bases, V lost 1 base, and 14 bases had no gene match. The CDR3 sequence is 19 residues long. DNA for the CDR3: TGTGCCAGCAGCCAAGGGGAGGCTAGCGGGAGGGCCTTGGAGGAGACCCAGTACTTC. This gives the protein CASSQGEASGRALEETQYF.

The rearrangement uses TRBV7-2 and TRBJ2-2; D is uncertain. Germline values: CDR1 SGHTA, CDR2 FQGNSA. V was clipped by 6 bases and J by 7 bases, with 12 bases between them. The length of the CDR3 is 13 residues. CDR3 sequence reads: CASRISTYGELFF. In DNA, the CDR3 is TGTGCCAGCAGAATATCGACTTACGGGGAGCTGTTTTTT.